The 5 T cell receptor beta chains in this list originate from one sample, sequenced in a study of identical twins. TCRdb re-called the 5' RACE reads with MiXCR, one entry per CDR3 protein. The repertoire holds a few hundred thousand distinct CDR3 sequences, with approximately 17% as singletons. Sequencing was performed on naive T cells sorted from blood. The origin of the receptors is a man aged 50 to 59 in good health.

This clonotype was counted a few times. The V and J genes are TRBV19 and TRBJ1-1; no clear D gene. The CDR3 length is 13 residues. V gave up 5 bases and J gave up 0 bases, with 7 bases separating them. Per the germline V gene, CDR1 is LNHDA and CDR2 is SQIVND (reference sequence). CDR3 loop: CASSVPLNTEAFF. DNA for the CDR3: TGTGCCAGTAGTGTCCCATTGAACACTGAAGCTTTCTTT.

This sequence joins TRBV7-8 and TRBJ2-1, with TRBD2 matching 7 bases. The CDR3 is made up of 18 amino acids. CDR1 is SGHVS and CDR2 is FQNEAQ in the germline V gene. Trimming took 0 bases from V and 4 from J; bases not matched to a gene: 12. The CDR3 here is CASSLAGWEGVQYNEQFF. In nucleotides, the CDR3 is TGTGCCAGCAGCTTAGCGGGCTGGGAGGGAGTACAGTACAATGAGCAGTTCTTC.

This clonotype was picked up many times. The chain couples TRBV7-9 to TRBJ1-1, with TRBD1 identical over 7 bases. V shed 6 bases and J 5 bases; nucleotides not matched to a gene: 3. Germline values: CDR1 SEHNR, CDR2 FQNEAQ (reference sequence). The CDR3 has 12 residues. The DNA of the CDR3 is TGTGCCAGCAGAGAGGGACAGACTGAAGCTTTCTTT. As protein: CASREGQTEAFF.

Many counts were recorded for this clonotype. The chain recombines TRBV5-1 with TRBJ2-2; 10 bases align to TRBD2. The V gene's germline CDR1 is SGHRS and CDR2 YFSETQ. V shed 2 bases and J 6 bases; nucleotides not matched to a gene: 4. CDR3 length equals 15 residues. The CDR3 loop reads CASSFLAGVAGELFF. The DNA for the CDR3 is TGCGCCAGCAGCTTCCTAGCGGGAGTTGCCGGGGAGCTGTTTTTT.

The genes are TRBV19 and TRBJ2-3; TRBD2 aligns across 8 bases. J was trimmed by 0 bases and V by 3 bases; bases with no gene match: 2. Germline V gene sequence: CDR1 LNHDA, CDR2 SQIVND (reference sequence). The CDR3 runs to 15 residues. CDR3 sequence (DNA): TGTGCCAGTAGTATGAGCGGGAGAAGCACAGATACGCAGTATTTT. Translated: CASSMSGRSTDTQYF.